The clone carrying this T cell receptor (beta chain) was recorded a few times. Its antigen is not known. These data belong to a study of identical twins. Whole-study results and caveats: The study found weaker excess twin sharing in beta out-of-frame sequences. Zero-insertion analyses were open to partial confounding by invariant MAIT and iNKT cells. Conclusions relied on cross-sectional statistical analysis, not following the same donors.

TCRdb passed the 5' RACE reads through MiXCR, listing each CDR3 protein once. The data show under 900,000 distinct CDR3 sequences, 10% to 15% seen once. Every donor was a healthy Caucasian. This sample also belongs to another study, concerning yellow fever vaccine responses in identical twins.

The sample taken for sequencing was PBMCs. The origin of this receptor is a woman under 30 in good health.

CDR3 residues: CASKASGDPHPYEQYF. The CDR3 region has the DNA TGTGCCAGCAAGGCTAGCGGGGACCCGCACCCCTACGAGCAGTACTTC. The gene calls are TRBV6-1 and TRBJ2-7, with TRBD2 identical over 9 bases. This CDR3 contains 16 residues. V dropped 7 bases and J dropped 2; count of bases not matched to a gene: 12. Germline V gene lookup returns CDR1 MNHNS and CDR2 SASEGT.